This TCR beta chain was found in a study of cytomegalovirus exposure and HLA in healthy donors. Primers included in the PCR were 60 Vbeta and 13 Jbeta primers. Assay used: immunoSEQ multiplex PCR; TCRdb lists only in-frame clones, some missing. The table lists over 100,000 clones, around 83% of them singletons. The trim removed 4 bases at V and 9 bases at J, leaving 7 bases unmatched. CDR1 is SGHAT and CDR2 is FQNNGV in the germline V gene. This CDR3 is 15 amino acids long. Whole-study findings and limits: A prior analysis recorded that most TCR beta V segments were productive about 90% or about 30% of the time.

A word on this clone: Its target is not known.

The origin of this receptor is a man aged 30 to 39 in good health and CMV-seropositive. V gene TRBV11-2 combines with J gene TRBJ1-6, with TRBD1 matching over 9 bases. Sequencing was done on a sample of PBMCs. In DNA, the CDR3 is TGTGCCAGCAGCTCAGACAGGGGGTTAGGTTCACCCCTCCACTTT. Protein sequence: CASSSDRGLGSPLHF. The full variable domain, its missing parts supplied by reference TRBV11-2 and TRBJ1-6, is EAGVAQSPRYKIIEKRQSVAFWCNPISGHATLYWYQQILGQGPKLLIQFQNNGVVDDSQLPKDRFSAERLKGVDSTLKIQPAKLEDSAVYLCASSSDRGLGSPLHFGNGTRLTVT.